This T cell receptor beta chain originates from a study of T cell repertoires in cytomegalovirus infection. A single record per CDR3 protein comes from TCRdb applying MiXCR to the reads. The table lists about 350,000 distinct CDR3 sequences, about 35% of them singletons. Concerning this clonotype: What it binds is not known.

The CDR3 is made up of 11 amino acids. V was clipped by 5 bases and J by 13 bases, with 15 bases between them. Germline CDR1 SEHNR, CDR2 FQNEAQ (reference sequence). The receptor was isolated from a human donor in good health (CMV status not recorded). Some clones in this sample may be carry-over from other donors' samples. The source material was cultured PBMCs, sampled from culture after CMV antigen stimulation. The chain links TRBV7-9 to TRBJ2-7, with D possibly being TRBD2 (5 bases). DNA of the CDR3: TGTGCCAGCAGCGCCGACGGTACGGGATACTTC. Amino acids: CASSADGTGYF.